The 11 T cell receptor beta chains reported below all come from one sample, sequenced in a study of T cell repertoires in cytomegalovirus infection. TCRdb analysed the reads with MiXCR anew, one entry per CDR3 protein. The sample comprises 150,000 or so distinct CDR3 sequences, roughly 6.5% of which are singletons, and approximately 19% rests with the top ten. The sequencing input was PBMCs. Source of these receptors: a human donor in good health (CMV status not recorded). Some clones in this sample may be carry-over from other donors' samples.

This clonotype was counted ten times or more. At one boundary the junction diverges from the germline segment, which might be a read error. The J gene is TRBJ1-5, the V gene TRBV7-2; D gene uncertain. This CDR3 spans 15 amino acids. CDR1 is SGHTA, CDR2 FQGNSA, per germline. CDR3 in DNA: TGTGCCAGCAGTTTAGGTCCGGACCTCAATCAGCCCCAGCATTTT. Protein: CASSLGPDLNQPQHF.

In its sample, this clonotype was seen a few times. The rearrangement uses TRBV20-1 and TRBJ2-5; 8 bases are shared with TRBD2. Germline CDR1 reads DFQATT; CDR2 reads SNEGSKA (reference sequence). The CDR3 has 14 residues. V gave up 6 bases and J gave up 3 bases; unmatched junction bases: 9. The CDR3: CSARGGNREETQYF. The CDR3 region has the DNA TGCAGTGCCCGGGGGGGCAACCGCGAAGAGACCCAGTACTTC.

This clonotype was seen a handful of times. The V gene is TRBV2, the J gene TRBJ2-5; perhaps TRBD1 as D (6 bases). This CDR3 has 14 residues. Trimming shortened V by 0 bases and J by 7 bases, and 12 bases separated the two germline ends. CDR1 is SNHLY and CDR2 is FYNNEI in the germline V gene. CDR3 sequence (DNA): TGTGCCAGCAGTGAAGCAAACAGGGCAGCGACCCAGTACTTC. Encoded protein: CASSEANRAATQYF.

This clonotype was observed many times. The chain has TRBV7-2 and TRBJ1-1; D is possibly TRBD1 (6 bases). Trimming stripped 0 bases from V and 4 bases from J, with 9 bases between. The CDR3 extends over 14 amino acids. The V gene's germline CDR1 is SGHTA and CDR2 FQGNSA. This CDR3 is CASSLATGSTEAFF. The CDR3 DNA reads TGTGCCAGCAGCTTAGCCACAGGGAGCACTGAAGCTTTCTTT.

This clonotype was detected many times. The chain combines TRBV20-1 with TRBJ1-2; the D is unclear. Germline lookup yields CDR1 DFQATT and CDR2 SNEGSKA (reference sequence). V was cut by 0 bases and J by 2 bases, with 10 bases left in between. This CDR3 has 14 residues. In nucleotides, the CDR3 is TGCAGTGCTAGAGATCTAATAGGGAACTATGGCTACACCTTC. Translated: CSARDLIGNYGYTF.

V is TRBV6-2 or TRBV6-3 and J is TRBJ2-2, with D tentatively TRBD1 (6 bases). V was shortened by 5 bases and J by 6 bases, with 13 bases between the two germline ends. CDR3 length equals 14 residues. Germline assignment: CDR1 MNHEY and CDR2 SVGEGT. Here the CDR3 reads CASSALRGPGELFF. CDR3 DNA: TGTGCCAGCAGTGCCCTCAGGGGCCCCGGGGAGCTGTTTTTT.

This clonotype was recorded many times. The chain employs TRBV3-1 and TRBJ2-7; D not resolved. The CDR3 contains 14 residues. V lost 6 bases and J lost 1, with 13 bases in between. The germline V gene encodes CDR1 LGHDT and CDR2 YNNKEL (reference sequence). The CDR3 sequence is CASRGSPRSYEQYF. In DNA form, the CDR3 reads TGTGCCAGCAGAGGATCTCCGAGGTCCTACGAGCAGTACTTC.

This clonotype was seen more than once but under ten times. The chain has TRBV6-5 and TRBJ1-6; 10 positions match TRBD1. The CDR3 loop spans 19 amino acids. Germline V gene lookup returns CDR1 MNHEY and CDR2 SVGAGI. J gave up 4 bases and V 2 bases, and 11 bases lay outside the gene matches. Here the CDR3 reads CASSYGGDRGGSYNSPLHF. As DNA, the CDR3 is TGTGCCAGCAGTTACGGCGGGGACAGGGGAGGTTCTTATAATTCACCCCTCCACTTT.

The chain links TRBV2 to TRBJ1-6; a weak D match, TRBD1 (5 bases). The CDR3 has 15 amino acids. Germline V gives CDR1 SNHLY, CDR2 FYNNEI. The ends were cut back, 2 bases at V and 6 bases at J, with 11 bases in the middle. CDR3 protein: CASSELAGGNSPLHF. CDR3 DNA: TGTGCCAGCAGTGAACTCGCTGGGGGTAATTCACCCCTCCACTTT.

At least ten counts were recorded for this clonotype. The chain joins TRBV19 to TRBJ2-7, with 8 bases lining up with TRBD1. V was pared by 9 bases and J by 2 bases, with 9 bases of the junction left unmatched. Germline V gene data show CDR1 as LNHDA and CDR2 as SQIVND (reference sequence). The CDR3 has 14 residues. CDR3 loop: CASGVGTGAYEQYF. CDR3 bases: TGTGCCAGCGGGGTTGGGACAGGCGCCTACGAGCAGTACTTC. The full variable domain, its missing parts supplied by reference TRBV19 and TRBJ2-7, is DGGITQSPKYLFRKEGQNVTLSCEQNLNHDAMYWYRQDPGQGLRLIYYSQIVNDFQKGDIAEGYSVSREKKESFPLTVTSAQKNPTAFYLCASGVGTGAYEQYFGPGTRLTVT.

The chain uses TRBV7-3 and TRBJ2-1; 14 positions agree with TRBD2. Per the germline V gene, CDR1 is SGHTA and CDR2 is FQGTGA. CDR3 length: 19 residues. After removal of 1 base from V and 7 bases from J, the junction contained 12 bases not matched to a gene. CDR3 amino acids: CASSLKGVSGLAGENEQFF. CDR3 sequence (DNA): TGTGCCAGCAGCTTAAAAGGGGTGTCGGGACTAGCGGGGGAAAATGAGCAGTTCTTC.